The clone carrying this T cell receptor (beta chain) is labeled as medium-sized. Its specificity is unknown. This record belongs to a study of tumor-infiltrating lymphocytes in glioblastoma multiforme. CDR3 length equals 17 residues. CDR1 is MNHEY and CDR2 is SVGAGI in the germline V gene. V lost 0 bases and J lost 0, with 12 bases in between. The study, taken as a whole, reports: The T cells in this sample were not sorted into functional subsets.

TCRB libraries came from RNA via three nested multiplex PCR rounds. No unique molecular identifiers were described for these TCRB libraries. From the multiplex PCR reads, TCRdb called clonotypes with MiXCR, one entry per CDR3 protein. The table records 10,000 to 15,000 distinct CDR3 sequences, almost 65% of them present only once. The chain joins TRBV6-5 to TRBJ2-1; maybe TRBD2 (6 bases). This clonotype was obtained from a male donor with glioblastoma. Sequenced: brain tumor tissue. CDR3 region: CASSYSYRGSSYNEQFF. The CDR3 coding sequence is TGTGCCAGCAGTTACTCGTATCGGGGGAGCTCCTACAATGAGCAGTTCTTC.